The T cell receptor (beta chain) described here comes from a study of shared clonotypes between healthy human individuals. The germline V gene has CDR1 SNHLY and CDR2 FYNNEI. This CDR3 comprises 14 residues. V was trimmed by 6 bases and J by 1 base, leaving 12 bases between them. Assay runs were performed at deep level. Each PCR replicate from the sorted subsets contained 150 to 200 ng DNA, which is some 32,000 T cell genomes. Methods used by the authors: There were no quality scores in the junction-only immunoSEQ sequences, so filtering differed. Method: immunoSEQ multiplex PCR; TCRdb's copy keeps in-frame clones and lacks some. The DNA gave D and trimming, while V, J and clone size come from that table. Of 2 million to 2.5 million clones in the sample, 85% to 95% were seen once. Regarding the study as a whole: The study generally estimated greater richness for naive than memory subsets.

This clone came up once. Its antigen is still unknown. The chain links TRBV2 to TRBJ1-1; a weak D match, TRBD1 (5 bases). The clonotype was recovered from a man between 18 and 35 years old in good health. Sequencing was performed on naive CD4+ T cells sorted from blood. The subset: CD45RA+ positively selected. CDR3 sequence reads: CASRRTLGNTEAFF. DNA of the CDR3: TGTGCCAGCAGACGGACATTGGGGAACACTGAAGCTTTCTTT.